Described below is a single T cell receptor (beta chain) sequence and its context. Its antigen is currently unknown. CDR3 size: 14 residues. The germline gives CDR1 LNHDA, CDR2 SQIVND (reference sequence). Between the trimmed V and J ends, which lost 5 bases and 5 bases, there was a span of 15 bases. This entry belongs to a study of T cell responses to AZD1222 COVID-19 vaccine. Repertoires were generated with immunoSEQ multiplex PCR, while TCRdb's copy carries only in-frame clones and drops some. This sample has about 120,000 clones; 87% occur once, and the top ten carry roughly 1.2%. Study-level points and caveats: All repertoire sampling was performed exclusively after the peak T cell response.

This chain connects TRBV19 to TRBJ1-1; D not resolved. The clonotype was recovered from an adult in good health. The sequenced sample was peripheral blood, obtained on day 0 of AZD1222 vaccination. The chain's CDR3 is CASSPGRSVTEAFF. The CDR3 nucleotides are TGTGCCAGTAGTCCGGGGAGGAGCGTGACTGAAGCTTTCTTT.